Listed here are 21 T cell receptor beta chains from one sample, sequenced in a study of blood T cell repertoires in COVID-19. TCRdb's copy holds only in-frame clones and misses some; the assay was immunoSEQ multiplex PCR. The sample has over 150,000 clones, approximately 84% seen once. Material: peripheral blood. The source is a human donor with acute or convalescent COVID-19. The donor label of this sample is uncertain.

This chain connects TRBV29-1 to TRBJ1-4, with D possibly being TRBD1 (6 bases). CDR1 SQVTM and CDR2 ANQGSEA come from the germline V gene. This CDR3 spans 11 amino acids. The ends were cut back, 4 bases at V and 7 bases at J, with 7 bases in the middle. Written as DNA, the CDR3 is TGCAGCGTTGTCAGGGGTGAAAAACTGTTTTTT. It encodes CSVVRGEKLFF.

V and J are TRBV5-4 and TRBJ1-2, with TRBD1 as a possible D gene (6 bases). V lost 2 bases and J lost 5, with 16 bases in between. The V gene's germline CDR1 is SGHNT and CDR2 YYREEE (reference sequence). The CDR3 is made up of 15 amino acids. The CDR3 nucleotides read TGTGCCAGCAGCTTTGCGGCCGGGACACCGTATGGCTACACCTTC. It specifies CASSFAAGTPYGYTF. The whole variable domain, filled in from reference TRBV5-4 and TRBJ1-2, reads ETGVTQSPTHLIKTRGQQVTLRCSSQSGHNTVSWYQQALGQGPQFIFQYYREEENGRGNFPPRFSGLQFPNYSSELNVNALELDDSALYLCASSFAAGTPYGYTFGSGTRLTVV.

The chain joins TRBV6-4 to TRBJ2-2, with TRBD2 matching 7 bases. CDR1 and CDR2 (germline): MRHNA, SNTAGT. V shed 4 bases and J 7 bases; nucleotides not matched to a gene: 9. This CDR3 has 15 residues. For the CDR3, the DNA is TGTGCCAGCAGTGCCGGACTAGGCGGAATCGGGGAGCTGTTTTTT. It specifies CASSAGLGGIGELFF.

This clone has a single count. This chain links TRBV28 with TRBJ1-1, with TRBD1 identical over 7 bases. CDR3 size: 14 residues. V was clipped by 5 bases and J by 6 bases; unmatched bases: 9. Germline V lookup: CDR1 MDHEN, CDR2 SYDVKM. CDR3: CASSGRGRLPEAFF. The CDR3, as DNA: TGTGCCAGCAGTGGAAGGGGGCGTTTGCCTGAAGCTTTCTTT. The full variable domain, rest sourced from reference TRBV28 and TRBJ1-1, is DVKVTQSSRYLVKRTGEKVFLECVQDMDHENMFWYRQDPGLGLRLIYFSYDVKMKEKGDIPEGYSVSREKKERFSLILESASTNQTSMYLCASSGRGRLPEAFFGQGTRLTVV.

This chain links TRBV9 with TRBJ2-7, with 7 bases lining up with TRBD2. The germline gives CDR1 SGDLS, CDR2 YYNGEE. The V gene end was trimmed by 0 bases and the J gene end by 1 base; junction bases not matched to a gene: 4. This CDR3 is 15 amino acids long. The CDR3 DNA is TGTGCCAGCAGCGTAGGGGGAGGGTTGTCCTACGAGCAGTACTTC. This codes for CASSVGGGLSYEQYF.

The rearrangement joins TRBV2 to TRBJ2-2; TRBD1 aligns across 8 bases. The CDR3 is 13 residues long. The germline gives CDR1 SNHLY, CDR2 FYNNEI. The V segment lost 8 bases and the J segment 3 bases; nucleotides outside the gene matches: 2. The CDR3: CASGQGYTGELFF. CDR3 bases: TGTGCCAGCGGACAGGGATACACCGGGGAGCTGTTTTTT. Supplemented by reference TRBV2 and TRBJ2-2, the full variable domain reads EPEVTQTPSHQVTQMGQEVILRCVPISNHLYFYWYRQILGQKVEFLVSFYNNEISEKSEIFDDQFSVERPDGSNFTLKIRSTKLEDSAMYFCASGQGYTGELFFGEGSRLTVL.

The genes are TRBV16 and TRBJ2-2, with D possibly matching TRBD1 (5 bases). Per germline, CDR1 KGHSY and CDR2 FQNENV. The CDR3 totals 16 residues. V lost 0 bases and J 0 bases, leaving 8 bases between the germline ends. CDR3 nucleotide sequence: TGTGCCAGCAGCCAATCGGGCAGGGCGAACACCGGGGAGCTGTTTTTT. This encodes CASSQSGRANTGELFF.

V is TRBV5-5 and J is TRBJ2-1; unclear D gene. Trimming pared 1 base from V and 0 bases from J, leaving 11 bases between. CDR1 and CDR2 from the germline V gene are SGHKS and YYEKEE (reference sequence). This CDR3 contains 16 residues. In DNA form, the CDR3 reads TGTGCCAGCAGCTTGCGGTATTTAAGCTCCTACAATGAGCAGTTCTTC. It encodes CASSLRYLSSYNEQFF.

The rearrangement links TRBV12-3 or TRBV12-4 to TRBJ1-1; D uncertain. V was trimmed by 3 bases and J by 2 bases, leaving 7 bases between them. CDR3 length equals 13 residues. The CDR3 spells CASSLSLNTEAFF. In DNA form, the CDR3 reads TGTGCCAGCAGTTTGTCCCTAAACACTGAAGCTTTCTTT.

The V and J genes are TRBV5-1 and TRBJ2-1; tentatively, D is TRBD2 (5 bases). CDR3 length equals 12 residues. Germline V gene sequence: CDR1 SGHRS, CDR2 YFSETQ. Trimming left V 3 bases short and J 9 bases short, with 10 bases between. CDR3 residues: CASSWEKGEQFF. The CDR3 nucleotides are TGCGCCAGCAGCTGGGAGAAGGGTGAGCAGTTCTTC.

J is TRBJ1-1 and V is TRBV19; tentatively, D is TRBD1 (6 bases). This CDR3 region has 15 residues. Germline assignment: CDR1 LNHDA and CDR2 SQIVND (reference sequence). Trimming cost V 4 bases and J 6 bases, with 18 bases left between them. The CDR3 loop is CASSTAGVSSPEAFF. For the CDR3, the DNA is TGTGCCAGTAGTACTGCAGGGGTCTCGAGCCCTGAAGCTTTCTTT.

This clone appeared a single time. This rearrangement joins TRBV19 to TRBJ2-5, with 10 bases fitting TRBD1. Germline loops: CDR1 LNHDA, CDR2 SQIVND (reference sequence). Trimming took 3 bases from V and 4 from J; bases not matched to a gene: 8. This CDR3 has 16 amino acids. DNA for the CDR3: TGTGCCAGTAGTATCGGGAGACAGGGGGCCCGAGAGACCCAGTACTTC. Translating gives CASSIGRQGARETQYF.

The V call is TRBV4-1, the J call TRBJ2-6; 9 positions match TRBD1. The CDR3 spans 19 residues. J lost 0 bases, V lost 2 bases, and 8 bases had no gene match. Germline lookup yields CDR1 MGHRA and CDR2 YSYEKL. The CDR3 region is CASSQYEQGAVSGANVLTF. The CDR3 bases are TGCGCCAGCAGCCAATACGAACAGGGGGCTGTCTCTGGGGCCAACGTCCTGACTTTC.

V usage is TRBV18 and J usage is TRBJ1-1; D is unresolved. Trimming pared 3 bases from V and 8 bases from J, leaving 13 bases between. Germline CDR1 reads KGHSH; CDR2 reads LQKENI. CDR3 length: 13 amino acids. CDR3 DNA sequence: TGTGCCAGCTCACCTCCAGCGGTGGAAGAAGCTTTCTTT. This translates into CASSPPAVEEAFF.

This chain connects TRBV6-2 or TRBV6-3 to TRBJ1-1; 12 bases match TRBD1. The germline CDR1 and CDR2 sequences are MNHEY and SVGEGT. The CDR3 loop spans 18 amino acids. The trim removed 4 bases at V and 5 bases at J, leaving 14 bases unmatched. CDR3: CASSFYPGQGAERTEAFF. The CDR3 DNA follows: TGTGCCAGCAGTTTCTATCCGGGACAGGGGGCCGAAAGAACTGAAGCTTTCTTT.

The chain links TRBV24-1 to TRBJ2-1; D gene ambiguous. The CDR3 consists of 16 residues. Trimming removed 4 bases at V and 3 bases at J, with 15 bases between. Germline lookup yields CDR1 KGHDR and CDR2 SFDVKD. The CDR3 loop is CATSESLAADYNEQFF. CDR3 coding DNA: TGTGCCACCAGTGAGTCTCTCGCGGCCGACTACAATGAGCAGTTCTTC.

This clone has just one count. The V and J genes are TRBV24-1 and TRBJ2-2, with 9 bases matching TRBD2. The trim removed 4 bases at V and 5 bases at J, leaving 4 bases unmatched. The germline V gene has CDR1 KGHDR and CDR2 SFDVKD. The CDR3 loop spans 15 amino acids. In nucleotides, the CDR3 is TGTGCCACCAGTGAGCTTAGCGGGAGTACCGGGGAGCTGTTTTTT. Amino acids: CATSELSGSTGELFF.

This chain uses TRBV19 with TRBJ2-2; perhaps TRBD2 as D (6 bases). V was clipped by 6 bases and J by 3 bases, with 17 bases between them. The CDR3 spans 16 residues. The V gene's germline CDR1 is LNHDA and CDR2 SQIVND (reference sequence). CDR3 region: CASRGGGSSDTGELFF. The CDR3 DNA reads TGTGCCAGTAGGGGGGGAGGCTCGTCGGACACCGGGGAGCTGTTTTTT.

CDR3 sequence (DNA): TGTGCCAGCAGTCGACGGGGTTACGAGCAGTACTTC. The encoded protein is CASSRRGYEQYF. This sequence joins TRBV27 and TRBJ2-7; tentatively, D is TRBD2 (5 bases). Germline V gene lookup returns CDR1 MNHEY and CDR2 SMNVEV (reference sequence). V was shortened by 5 bases and J by 4 bases, with 9 bases between the two germline ends. The CDR3 runs 12 residues.

The V call is TRBV21-1, the J call TRBJ2-1; no check of the table's D call, TRBD2, against the DNA was made. TRBV21-1 constitutes a pseudogene. The CDR3 has 16 amino acids. The CDR3 region is CASSKGLAGAGVEQFF. The CDR3 DNA reads as TGTGCCAGCAGCAAAGGACTAGCGGGAGCTGGAGTTGAGCAGTTCTTC.

The CDR3 loop reads CASHPDRTNEKLFF. The CDR3 region has the DNA TGTGCCAGCCACCCGGACAGAACTAATGAAAAACTGTTTTTT. This chain uses TRBV2 with TRBJ1-4; tentative D call: TRBD1 (6 bases). Trimming removed 8 bases from V and 1 base from J, with 11 bases in between. The CDR3 runs to 14 residues. Germline assignment: CDR1 SNHLY and CDR2 FYNNEI.